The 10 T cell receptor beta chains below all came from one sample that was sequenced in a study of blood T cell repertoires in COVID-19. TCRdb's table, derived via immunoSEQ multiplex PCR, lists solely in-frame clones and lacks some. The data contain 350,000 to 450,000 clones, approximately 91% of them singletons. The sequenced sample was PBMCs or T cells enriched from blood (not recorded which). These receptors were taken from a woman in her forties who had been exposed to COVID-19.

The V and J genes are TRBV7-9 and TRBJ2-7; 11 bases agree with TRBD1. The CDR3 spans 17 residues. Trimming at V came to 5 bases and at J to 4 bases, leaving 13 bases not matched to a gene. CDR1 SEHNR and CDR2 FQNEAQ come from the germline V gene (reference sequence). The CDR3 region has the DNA TGTGCCAGCAGCGGGGAACCGGGACAGGGGGAGAGGTACGAGCAGTACTTC. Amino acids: CASSGEPGQGERYEQYF.

DNA for the CDR3: TGCGCCAGCAGCCCCGGAGGACAGGGGGATGAAAAACTGTTTTTT. Translating it yields CASSPGGQGDEKLFF. This rearrangement joins TRBV5-1 to TRBJ1-4, with 10 bases identical to TRBD1. CDR3 length: 15 residues. V shed 4 bases and J 6 bases; nucleotides not matched to a gene: 6. The germline V gene encodes CDR1 SGHRS and CDR2 YFSETQ.

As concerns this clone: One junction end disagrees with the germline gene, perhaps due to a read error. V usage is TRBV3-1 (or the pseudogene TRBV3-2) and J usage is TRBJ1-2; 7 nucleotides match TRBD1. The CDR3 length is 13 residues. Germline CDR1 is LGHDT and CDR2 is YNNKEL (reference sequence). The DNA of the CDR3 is TGTGCCAGCAGCAAAGACAGGGTAGGGGGCTACACCTTC. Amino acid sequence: CASSKDRVGGYTF.

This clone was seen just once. The CDR3 region has the DNA TGTGCCACCAGTGATTCGGGACAGGGGGCAAACGAGCAGTACTTC. Translated: CATSDSGQGANEQYF. The chain links TRBV24-1 to TRBJ2-7; 12 nucleotides line up with TRBD1. The CDR3 is made up of 15 amino acids. Germline V gives CDR1 KGHDR, CDR2 SFDVKD. V lost 2 bases and J lost 5; bases outside the gene matches: 3.

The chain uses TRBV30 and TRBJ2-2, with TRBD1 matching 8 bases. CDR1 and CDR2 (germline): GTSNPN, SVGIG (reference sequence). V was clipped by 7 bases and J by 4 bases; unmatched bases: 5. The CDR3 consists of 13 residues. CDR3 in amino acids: CASPGQATGELFF. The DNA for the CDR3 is TGTGCCTCACCGGGACAGGCCACCGGGGAGCTGTTTTTT.

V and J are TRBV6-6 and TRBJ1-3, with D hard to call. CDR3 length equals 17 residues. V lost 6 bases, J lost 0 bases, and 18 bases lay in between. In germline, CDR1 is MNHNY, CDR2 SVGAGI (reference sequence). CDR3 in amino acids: CASSRVVEVGSGNTIYF. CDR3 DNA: TGTGCCAGCAGCCGAGTGGTTGAGGTCGGCTCTGGAAACACCATATATTTT.

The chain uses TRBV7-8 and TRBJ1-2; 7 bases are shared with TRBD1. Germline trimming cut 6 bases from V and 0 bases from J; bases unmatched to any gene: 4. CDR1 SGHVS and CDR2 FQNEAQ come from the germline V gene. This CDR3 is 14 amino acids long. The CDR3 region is CASSFGTANYGYTF. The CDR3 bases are TGTGCCAGCAGTTTTGGGACAGCTAACTATGGCTACACCTTC. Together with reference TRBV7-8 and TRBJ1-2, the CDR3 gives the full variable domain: GAGVSQSPRYKVAKRGQDVALRCDPISGHVSLFWYQQALGQGPEFLTYFQNEAQLDKSGLPSDRFFAERPEGSVSTLKIQRTQQEDSAVYLCASSFGTANYGYTFGSGTRLTVV.

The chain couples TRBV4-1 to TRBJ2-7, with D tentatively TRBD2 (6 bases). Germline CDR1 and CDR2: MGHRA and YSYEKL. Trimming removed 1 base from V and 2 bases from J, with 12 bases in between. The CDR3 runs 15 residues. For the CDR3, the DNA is TGCGCCAGCAGCCAAGGAGTCGCGGGGACCTACGAGCAGTACTTC. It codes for CASSQGVAGTYEQYF.

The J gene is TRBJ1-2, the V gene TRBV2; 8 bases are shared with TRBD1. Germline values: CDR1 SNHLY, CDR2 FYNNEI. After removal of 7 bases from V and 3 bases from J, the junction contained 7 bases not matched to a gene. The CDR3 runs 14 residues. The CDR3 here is CASNPQGDYYGYTF. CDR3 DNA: TGTGCCAGCAATCCACAGGGGGATTACTATGGCTACACCTTC. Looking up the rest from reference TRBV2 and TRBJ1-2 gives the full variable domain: EPEVTQTPSHQVTQMGQEVILRCVPISNHLYFYWYRQILGQKVEFLVSFYNNEISEKSEIFDDQFSVERPDGSNFTLKIRSTKLEDSAMYFCASNPQGDYYGYTFGSGTRLTVV.

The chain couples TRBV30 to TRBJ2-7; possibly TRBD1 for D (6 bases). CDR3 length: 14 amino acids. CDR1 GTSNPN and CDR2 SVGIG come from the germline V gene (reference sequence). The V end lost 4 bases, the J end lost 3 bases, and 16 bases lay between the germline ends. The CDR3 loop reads CAWNVAGVNYEQYF. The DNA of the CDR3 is TGTGCCTGGAATGTGGCAGGGGTTAACTACGAGCAGTACTTC.